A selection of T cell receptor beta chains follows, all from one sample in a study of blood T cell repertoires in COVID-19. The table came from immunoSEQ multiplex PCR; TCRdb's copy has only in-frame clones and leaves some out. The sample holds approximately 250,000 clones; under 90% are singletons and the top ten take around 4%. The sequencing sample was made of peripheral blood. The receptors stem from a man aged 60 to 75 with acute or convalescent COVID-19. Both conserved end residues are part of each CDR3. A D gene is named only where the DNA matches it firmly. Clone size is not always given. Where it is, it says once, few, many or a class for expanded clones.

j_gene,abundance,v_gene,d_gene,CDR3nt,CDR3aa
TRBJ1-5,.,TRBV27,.,TGTGCCAGCAGTTTATCCAGGGGTAGTCAGCCCCAGCATTTT,CASSLSRGSQPQHF
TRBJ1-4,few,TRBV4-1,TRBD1,TGCGCCAGCAGCCAAGCAGCCACACAGGGGACTGAAAAACTGTTTTTT,CASSQAATQGTEKLFF
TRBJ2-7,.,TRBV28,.,TGTGCCAGCAGTTTATCCCCCCGATTAGCGAGATACGAGCAGTACTTC,CASSLSPRLARYEQYF
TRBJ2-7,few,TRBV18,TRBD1,TGTGCCAGCTCACCGGGACAGTCTTACGAGCAGTACTTC,CASSPGQSYEQYF
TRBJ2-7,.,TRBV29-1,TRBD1,TGCAGCGGACGCCGGGACAGGGATTACGAGCAGTACTTC,CSGRRDRDYEQYF
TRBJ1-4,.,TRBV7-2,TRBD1,TGTGCCAGCAGCTCCGCAATGACAGGGAGGAAACTGTTTTTT,CASSSAMTGRKLFF
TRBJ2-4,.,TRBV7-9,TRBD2,TGTGCCAGCAGCTTAGGACTAGCCCCCGGCATTCAGTACTTC,CASSLGLAPGIQYF
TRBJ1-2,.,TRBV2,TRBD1,TGTGCCAGCAGTGAAGGGGGGACAGTCCTAGGCTACACCTTC,CASSEGGTVLGYTF
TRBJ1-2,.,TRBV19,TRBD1,TGTGCCAGCCGGACAGGGGTCGGCTACACCTTC,CASRTGVGYTF
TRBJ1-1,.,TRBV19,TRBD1,TGTGCCAGTAGTGAAGGGGGCGGCGGCACTGAAGCTTTCTTT,CASSEGGGGTEAFF
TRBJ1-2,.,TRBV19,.,TGTGCCAGTAGTATGCGGGGATTAGGCTACACCTTC,CASSMRGLGYTF
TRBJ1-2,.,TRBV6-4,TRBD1,TGTGCCAGCAGACAACAGGGGGAGTCTGGTGGTGGCTACACCTTC,CASRQQGESGGGYTF
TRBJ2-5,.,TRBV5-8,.,TGTGCCAGCAGCTTGGGGGGAGTGATGGAGACCCAGTACTTC,CASSLGGVMETQYF
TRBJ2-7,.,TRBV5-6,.,TGTGCCAGCAGCTACCGCCCCCAGTTCTACGAGCAGTACTTC,CASSYRPQFYEQYF
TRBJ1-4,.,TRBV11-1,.,TGTGCCAGCAGTTCCGGGACTGGGGCTGAAAAACTGTTTTTT,CASSSGTGAEKLFF
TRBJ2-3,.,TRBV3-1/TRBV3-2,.,TGTGCCAGCAGCCAAGGCGGCTACTCGATGGATACGCAGTATTTT,CASSQGGYSMDTQYF
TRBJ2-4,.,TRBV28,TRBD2,TGTGCCAGCAGTACACCGGGGGAGGGGACCAAAAACATTCAGTACTTC,CASSTPGEGTKNIQYF
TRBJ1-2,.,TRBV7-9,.,TGTGCCAGCAGCTTAGGACAGGTCGATGCTAACTATGGCTACACCTTC,CASSLGQVDANYGYTF
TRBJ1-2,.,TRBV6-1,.,TGTGCCAGCAGTGAATGGGGCCGTGGCTACACCTTC,CASSEWGRGYTF
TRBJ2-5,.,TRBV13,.,TGTGCCAGCAGCTTAGGCCCCAGCGCGGGAGAGACCCAGTACTTC,CASSLGPSAGETQYF
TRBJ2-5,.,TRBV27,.,TGTGCCAGCAGTTTTAAGCTCCAAGAGACCCAGTACTTC,CASSFKLQETQYF
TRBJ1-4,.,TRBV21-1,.,TGTGCCAGCAGCCCAGACCCCTTCGGCGGTGAAAAACTGTTTTTT,CASSPDPFGGEKLFF
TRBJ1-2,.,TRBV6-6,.,TGTGCCAGCAGTCAACCAAGGGGAGGGCCAAACTATGGCTACACCTTC,CASSQPRGGPNYGYTF
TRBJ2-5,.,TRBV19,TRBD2,TGTGCCAGTAGTGCATCCGGGACTAGTATTTTGGGGACCCAGTACTTC,CASSASGTSILGTQYF
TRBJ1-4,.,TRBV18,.,TGTGCCAGCTCACCACGGGGCGGTAATGAAAAACTGTTTTTT,CASSPRGGNEKLFF
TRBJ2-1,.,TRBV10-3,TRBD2,TGTGCCATCAGTGAGTCTACTAGCGGGAGGGACAATGAGCAGTTCTTC,CAISESTSGRDNEQFF
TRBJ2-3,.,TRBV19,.,TGTGCCAGTAGCCCTTGGCTCGGGGGGCCTGGAGATACGCAGTATTTT,CASSPWLGGPGDTQYF
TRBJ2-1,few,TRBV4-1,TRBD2,TGCGCCAGCAGCCACCCAGCGGGGGGGTACAATGAGCAGTTCTTC,CASSHPAGGYNEQFF
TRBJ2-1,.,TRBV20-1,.,TGCAGTGTCCCAGTAATTCAGGAGCAGTTCTTC,CSVPVIQEQFF
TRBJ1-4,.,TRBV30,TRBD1,TGTGCCTTACTGGACGGCAGGGGGCGCGAAAAACTGTTTTTT,CALLDGRGREKLFF
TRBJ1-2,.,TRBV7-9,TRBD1,TGTGCCAGCGGGACAGGGCCTAACTATGGCTACACCTTC,CASGTGPNYGYTF
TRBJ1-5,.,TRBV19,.,TGTGCCAGTAGTGCGGGGGATCCCAGGACCCAGCATTTT,CASSAGDPRTQHF
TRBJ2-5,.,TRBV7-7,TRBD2,TGTGCTAGCAGTTCTAGCGGGTGGCACAGGGAGACCCAGTACTTC,CASSSSGWHRETQYF
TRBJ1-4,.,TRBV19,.,TGTGCCAGTAGAGGTCTCAGGGAGGGGACTAATGAAAAACTGTTTTTT,CASRGLREGTNEKLFF
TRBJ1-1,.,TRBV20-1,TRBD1,TGCAGTGCCACTGGGACAGACGAAGCTTTCTTT,CSATGTDEAFF
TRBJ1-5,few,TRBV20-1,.,TGCAGTGCTAGAGAACTAAGTACCCAGCATTTT,CSARELSTQHF
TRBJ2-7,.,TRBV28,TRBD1,TGTGCCAGCAGTGGGGGGGACAGGGAATACGAGCAGTACTTC,CASSGGDREYEQYF
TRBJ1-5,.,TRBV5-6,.,TGTGCCAGCAGCCGGCGGGGCATCAATCAGCCCCAGCATTTT,CASSRRGINQPQHF
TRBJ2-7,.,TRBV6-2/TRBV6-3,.,TGTGCCAGCAGTGACAGCCTCTTCTACGAGCAGTACTTC,CASSDSLFYEQYF
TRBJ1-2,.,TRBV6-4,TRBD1,TGTGCCAGCAGTGCGGGGGACACAGGGGGTATCCTCCGGGGCTACACCTTC,CASSAGDTGGILRGYTF
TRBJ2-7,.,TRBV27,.,TGTGCCAGCAGTTTAGAGGGACTCACCGGTCGTCAGTACTTC,CASSLEGLTGRQYF
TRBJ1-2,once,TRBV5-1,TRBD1,TGCGCCAGCAGCCCCTGGACAGGGGGCGATGATGGCTACACCTTC,CASSPWTGGDDGYTF
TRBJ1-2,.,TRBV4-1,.,TGCGCCAGCAGCCGAGAGCCTGGCAGGGCGTACCCGAAGAACTATGGCTACACCTTC,CASSREPGRAYPKNYGYTF
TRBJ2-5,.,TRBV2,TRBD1,TGTGCCAGCACCCTACAGGGGCGGGAGACCCAGTACTTC,CASTLQGRETQYF
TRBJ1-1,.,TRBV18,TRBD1,TGTGCCAGCTCACCAGCAGGGGGGACTGAAGCTTTCTTT,CASSPAGGTEAFF
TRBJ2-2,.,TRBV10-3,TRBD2,TGTGCCATCAGTGAGCGGGGCGGGAGGGCCTCGACCGGGGAGCTGTTTTTT,CAISERGGRASTGELFF
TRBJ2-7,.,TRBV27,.,TGTGCCAGCAGTTTCCTGGACAGCCTCGAGCAGTACTTC,CASSFLDSLEQYF
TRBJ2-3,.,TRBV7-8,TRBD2,TGTGCCAGCAGCTTCGGGACTACATCGGATACGCAGTATTTT,CASSFGTTSDTQYF
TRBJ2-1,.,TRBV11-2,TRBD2,TGTGCCAGCAGCCAGACTAGCGGAAAGTACAATGAGCAGTTCTTC,CASSQTSGKYNEQFF
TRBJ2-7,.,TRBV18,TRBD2,TGTGCCAGCTCACCACCCTCAGCGGGAGGCCTCTCCTACGAGCAGTACTTC,CASSPPSAGGLSYEQYF
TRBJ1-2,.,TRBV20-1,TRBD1,TGCAGTGCTAGTGCCCAGGGGGCTAAAGGTGGCTACACCTTC,CSASAQGAKGGYTF
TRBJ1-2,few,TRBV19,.,TGTGCCAGCAGGACAGAAAACAATGGCTACACCTTC,CASRTENNGYTF
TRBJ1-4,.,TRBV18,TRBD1,TGTGCCAGCTCACCAAGAGCGGGACAGGGTGAAAAACTGTTTTTT,CASSPRAGQGEKLFF
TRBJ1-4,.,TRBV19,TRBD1,TGTGCCAGTAGTGACGACAGGGTGACTAATGAAAAACTGTTTTTT,CASSDDRVTNEKLFF
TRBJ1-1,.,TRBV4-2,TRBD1,TGTGCCAGCAGCCAAGGGGGGCAGGGGGAATGGAGCACTGAAGCTTTCTTT,CASSQGGQGEWSTEAFF
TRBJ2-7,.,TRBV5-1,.,TGCGCCAGCAGCTTGGGCCTTTGGAGCTCCTACGAGCAGTACTTC,CASSLGLWSSYEQYF
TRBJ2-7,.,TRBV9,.,TGTGCCAGCAGCGTGCGACCGGGACATCAGGTCGCCTACGAGCAGTACTTC,CASSVRPGHQVAYEQYF
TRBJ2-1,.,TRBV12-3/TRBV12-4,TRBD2,TGTGCCAGCAGTGGGACTAGTGGTGAGCAGTTCTTC,CASSGTSGEQFF